The TCR beta chain described here comes from a study of T cell repertoires in cytomegalovirus infection. On the study more broadly: Newly reported HLA-C-restricted and thoroughly characterized HLA-B-restricted CMV epitopes were employed. It can be stated that public TCR beta signatures indicated CMV infection as well as a matching HLA type. Study-wide points: Individuals carrying CMV plus the relevant HLA were identified by cumulative frequency of public TCR beta families.

V lost 8 bases, J lost 0 bases, and 5 bases lay in between. The CDR3 consists of 11 residues. The germline CDR1 and CDR2 sequences are LNHDA and SQIVND (reference sequence). This clonotype was detected only a few times. Antigen: not known. Each CDR3 protein is one row after TCRdb ran MiXCR on the reads. The table includes about 89,000 distinct CDR3 sequences, 25% to 30% detected once. The receptor was isolated from a human donor in good health (CMV status not recorded). Some clones in this sample may be carry-over from other donors' samples. The specimen comprised CD8+ T cells from cultured PBMCs, sampled from culture after CMV antigen stimulation. This rearrangement joins TRBV19 to TRBJ2-7; D not certain. CDR3: CASGDSYEQYF. CDR3 nucleotide sequence: TGTGCCAGTGGCGACTCCTACGAGCAGTACTTC.